This T cell receptor beta chain derives from a study of CD8 T cells in ankylosing spondylitis (dated by TCRdb to the late 2010s). Study-wide context: The study profiled T cell receptor beta repertoires in healthy donors and ankylosing spondylitis patients to find disease-linked TCR variants. Peripheral blood samples were taken, and synovial fluid was additionally collected from ankylosing spondylitis patients. In total, the full study cohort was made up of about 99 healthy donors and approximately 27 ankylosing spondylitis patients. Here is what the overall study found, with its caveats: Blood from ankylosing spondylitis patients appeared to be characterized by a TCR beta motif made up of eight highly homologous amino acid variants. Some motif variants had previously been reported in the synovial fluid and blood of reactive arthritis patients, which suggests shared mechanisms of disease initiation. Significant enrichment of the disease-linked clones was reported in matched synovial fluid samples from ankylosing spondylitis patients. The disease-linked clones had a CD8+ phenotype and were found at relatively low frequencies in peripheral blood.

Sequencing relied on an Illumina HiSeq 2500. TCR beta libraries were prepared by quantitative 5'-RACE with molecular barcodes. Under the source paper's analysis protocol: A new computational method based on a probabilistic model of VDJ rearrangement was used to identify disease-linked TCR variants. TCRdb reanalyzed the raw reads on its own, using fastp at Q25 for trimming and MiXCR for clone calling, and kept in-frame beta chains. CDR3 protein sequences are deduplicated, and each keeps its most common genes and DNA. TCRdb, not the authors, supplied the V and J calls. The sample table records about 140,000 distinct CDR3 sequences; more than 5.5% of these occur just once. Around an eighth of the sample is in the top ten clones. V is cut by 9 bases and J by 6 bases, and the space between the germline ends is 36 bases. For CDR1 and CDR2, the germline V gene (reference sequence) lists LNHDA and SQIVND. The CDR3, cysteine through phenylalanine, is 21 amino acids long. The retained sequence is limited to the CDR3, 63 bases, with the frame set at the first base.

This clonotype showed up just a few times. This clone's antigen is unknown. Base qualities were left out, and no much larger clone turns up one base away. The sequence was collected from a female donor with ankylosing spondylitis or in good health (not recorded which). Sequenced material: blood, either unsorted or a sorted T cell fraction (not recorded which). Recombination connected TRBV19 to TRBJ1-6, with no reliable assignment of the D segment. The CDR3 sequence is CASPSVLSGPQQIEGNSPLHF. The base sequence is TGTGCCAGCCCCTCAGTTCTTTCCGGGCCTCAACAAATCGAGGGTAATTCACCCCTCCACTTT. Joined to the reference TRBV19 and TRBJ1-6 proteins, this CDR3 gives the full variable domain: DGGITQSPKYLFRKEGQNVTLSCEQNLNHDAMYWYRQDPGQGLRLIYYSQIVNDFQKGDIAEGYSVSREKKESFPLTVTSAQKNPTAFYLCASPSVLSGPQQIEGNSPLHFGNGTRLTVT.